This T cell receptor beta chain is from a study of T cell clonotyping in hematopoietic cell transplantation. Time point specified: recipient sample about 28 days before transplant, after cytoreduction. The data were produced by immunoSEQ multiplex PCR, yet TCRdb's version contains in-frame clones alone and is incomplete. This sample carries some 29,000 clones, over 65% of them seen once, and the ten largest clones take roughly 6.8%. V was shortened by 5 bases and J by 8 bases, with 15 bases between the two germline ends. This CDR3 contains 13 residues. Germline-derived CDR1 and CDR2 are MNHEY and SVGAGI.

The source is a woman in her 30s with chronic myeloid leukemia. Some clones in this sample may be carry-over from other donors' samples. The material was peripheral blood mononuclear cells, obtained before stem cell transplant. The chain combines TRBV6-5 with TRBJ1-2; TRBD1 is a possible D gene (6 bases). CDR3 sequence: CASSLQGPGGYTF. The CDR3 DNA reads TGTGCCAGCAGTCTACAGGGCCCTGGAGGCTACACCTTC.